This T cell receptor beta chain was sequenced for a study of T cells in Graves' hyperthyroidism and ophthalmopathy. Germline CDR1 and CDR2: LNHDA and SQIVND (reference sequence). Trimming shortened V by 1 base and J by 4 bases, and 10 bases separated the two germline ends. The CDR3 is 14 residues long. The diagnoses drew upon clinical symptoms, serum thyroxine and TRAb, thyroid ultrasound and orbital computed tomography. TCR beta CDR3 region amplification was performed from RNA transcripts. The HTBI primer set served for first-round RT-PCR of the TCR CDR3. TCRdb called the multiplex PCR reads again in MiXCR, with one record for every CDR3 protein. The sample consists of 730,000 or so distinct CDR3 sequences, approximately 18% of them appearing once. Only a few counts were recorded for this clonotype.

The J gene is TRBJ1-2, the V gene TRBV19; possible D gene TRBD1, 5 bases. This receptor was obtained from a woman between 50 and 59 years old with Graves' hyperthyroidism that later progressed to Graves' ophthalmopathy. Sequenced input: blood. This CDR3 is CASSIGRGPYGYTF. Written as DNA, the CDR3 is TGTGCCAGTAGTATAGGCCGGGGCCCCTATGGCTACACCTTC.